This TCR beta chain was profiled in a study of shared clonotypes between healthy human individuals. Trimming pared 3 bases from V and 5 bases from J, leaving 25 bases between. Per the germline V gene, CDR1 is LNHNV and CDR2 is YYDKDF (reference sequence). This CDR3 region has 18 residues. This clone showed up just once. Assay: immunoSEQ multiplex PCR; the TCRdb copy retains only in-frame clones and omits some. The top ten hold around 1.8% of the sample, which has about 2.2 million clones, about 93% seen once. Naive-designated CD8 cells lacked CD45RO, were positively enriched for CCR7, and omitted terminally differentiated effector memory CD45RA+ cells.

The receptor was derived from a man aged 18 to 35 in good health. Some clones in this sample may be carry-over from other donors' samples. Sequenced: naive CD8+ T cells from PBMCs. This chain links TRBV15 with TRBJ1-1; D is possibly TRBD1 (6 bases). The CDR3 nucleotides read TGTGCCACCAGCAGTGTGGGTAGCGGCAGGGGCGGAAATACTGAAGCTTTCTTT. It codes for CATSSVGSGRGGNTEAFF.